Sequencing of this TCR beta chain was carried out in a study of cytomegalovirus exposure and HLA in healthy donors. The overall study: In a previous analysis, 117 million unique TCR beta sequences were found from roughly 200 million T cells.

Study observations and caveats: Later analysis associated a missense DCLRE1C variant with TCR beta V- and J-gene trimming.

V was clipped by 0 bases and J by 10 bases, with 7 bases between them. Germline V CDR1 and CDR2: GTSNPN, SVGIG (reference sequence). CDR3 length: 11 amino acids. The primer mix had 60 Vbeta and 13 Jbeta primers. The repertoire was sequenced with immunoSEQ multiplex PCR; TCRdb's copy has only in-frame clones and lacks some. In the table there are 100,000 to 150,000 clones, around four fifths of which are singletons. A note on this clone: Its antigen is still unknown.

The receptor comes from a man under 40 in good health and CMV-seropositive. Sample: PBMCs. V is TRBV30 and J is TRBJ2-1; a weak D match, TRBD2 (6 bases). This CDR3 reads CAWSVRGEQFF. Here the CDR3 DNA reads TGTGCCTGGAGTGTACGGGGGGAGCAGTTCTTC.